This T cell receptor (beta chain) is from a study of cytomegalovirus exposure and HLA in healthy donors. Overall study context: From about 180 million T cells, an earlier analysis saw roughly 100 million unique TCR beta sequences.

Trimming took 5 bases from V and 0 from J, leaving 12 bases between them. The length of the CDR3 is 15 residues. From germline, CDR1 is SEHNR and CDR2 FQNEAQ (reference sequence). Study-wide points: In an earlier analysis, most TCR beta V segments were productive about 87% or about 30% of the time. Around 160 TCR beta chains were listed as cytomegalovirus-associated.

On this clone itself: What it binds is not known.

Primers included in the PCR were 60 Vbeta and 13 Jbeta primers. The authors' processing: An analysis performed later counted 72 million or so unique TCR beta chains (approximately 12 million of them shared). The assay was immunoSEQ multiplex PCR, and TCRdb's table has in-frame clones only and misses some. V, J and clone size reflect that table, while D and trimming were determined from the DNA. The table shows about 130,000 clones, with roughly 80% occurring only once. This clonotype was obtained from a woman aged 55-75 years in good health and CMV-seronegative. Source material: PBMCs. V and J are TRBV7-9 and TRBJ2-3, with TRBD1 as a possible D gene (6 bases). The CDR3 region has the DNA TGTGCCAGCAGCCCAGGGGCAGCTAGCACAGATACGCAGTATTTT. Encoded protein: CASSPGAASTDTQYF.